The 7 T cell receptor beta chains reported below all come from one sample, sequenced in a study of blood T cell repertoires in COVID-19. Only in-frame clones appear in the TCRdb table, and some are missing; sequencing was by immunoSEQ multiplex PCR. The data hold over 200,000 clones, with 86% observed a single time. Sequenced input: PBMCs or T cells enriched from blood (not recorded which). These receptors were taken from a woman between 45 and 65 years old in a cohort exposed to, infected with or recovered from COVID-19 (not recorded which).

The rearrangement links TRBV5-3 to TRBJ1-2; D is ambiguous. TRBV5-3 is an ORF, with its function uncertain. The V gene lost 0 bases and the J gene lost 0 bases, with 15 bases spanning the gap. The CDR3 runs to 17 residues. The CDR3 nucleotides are TGTGCCAGAAGCTTGGTAGCCTCCCTCGGGGCTAACTATGGCTACACCTTC. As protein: CARSLVASLGANYGYTF.

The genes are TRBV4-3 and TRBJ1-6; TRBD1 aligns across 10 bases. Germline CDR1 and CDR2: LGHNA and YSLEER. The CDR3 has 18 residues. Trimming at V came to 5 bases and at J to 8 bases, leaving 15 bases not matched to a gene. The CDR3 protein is CASSLSRTGGLIYSPLHF. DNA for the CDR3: TGCGCCAGCAGCTTGTCTAGGACAGGGGGTTTGATATATTCACCCCTCCACTTT.

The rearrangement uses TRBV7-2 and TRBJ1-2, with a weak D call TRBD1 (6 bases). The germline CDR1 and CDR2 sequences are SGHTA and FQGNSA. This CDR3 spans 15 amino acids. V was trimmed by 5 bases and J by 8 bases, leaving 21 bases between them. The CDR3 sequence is CASSTRSQGWRGYTF. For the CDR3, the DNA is TGTGCCAGCAGCACGCGATCCCAGGGGTGGAGGGGCTACACCTTC. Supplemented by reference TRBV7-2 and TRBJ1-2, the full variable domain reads GAGVSQSPSNKVTEKGKDVELRCDPISGHTALYWYRQSLGQGLEFLIYFQGNSAPDKSGLPSDRFSAERTGGSVSTLTIQRTQQEDSAVYLCASSTRSQGWRGYTFGSGTRLTVV.

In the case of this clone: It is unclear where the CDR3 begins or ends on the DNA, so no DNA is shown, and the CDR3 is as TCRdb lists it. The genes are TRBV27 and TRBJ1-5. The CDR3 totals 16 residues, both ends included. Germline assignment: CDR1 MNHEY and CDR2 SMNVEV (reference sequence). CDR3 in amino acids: CASSSSDRDSGQPQHF.

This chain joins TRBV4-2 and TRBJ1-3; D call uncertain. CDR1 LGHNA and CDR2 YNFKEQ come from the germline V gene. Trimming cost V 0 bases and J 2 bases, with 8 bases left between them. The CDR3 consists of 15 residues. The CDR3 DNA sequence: TGTGCCAGCAGCCAAGATTTCACGGCTGGAAACACCATATATTTT. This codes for CASSQDFTAGNTIYF.

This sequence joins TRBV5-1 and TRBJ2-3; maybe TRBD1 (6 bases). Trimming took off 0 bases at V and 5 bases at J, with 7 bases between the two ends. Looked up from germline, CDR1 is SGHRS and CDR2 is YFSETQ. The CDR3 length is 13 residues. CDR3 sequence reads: CASSLARGDTQYF. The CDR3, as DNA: TGCGCCAGCAGCTTGGCCAGGGGAGATACGCAGTATTTT.

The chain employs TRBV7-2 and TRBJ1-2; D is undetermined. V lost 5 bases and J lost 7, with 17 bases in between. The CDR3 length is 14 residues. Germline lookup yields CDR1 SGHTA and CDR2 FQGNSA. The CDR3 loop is CASSPAGWVGGYTF. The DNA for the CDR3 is TGTGCCAGCAGCCCAGCCGGGTGGGTTGGTGGCTACACCTTC.